Each of the 27 T cell receptor beta chains below was sequenced from the same sample in a study of radiation and T cells in renal cell carcinoma. Treatment denoted: 15 Gy SBRT to primary tumor, nephrectomy 4 weeks later. Clones were read by immunoSEQ multiplex PCR, and TCRdb kept only the in-frame ones, dropping some. The sample carries about 4,300 clones, approximately 56% recorded once. The starting material was tumor tissue, obtained from a patient whose treatment included radiotherapy and nephrectomy. All receptors come from a woman aged 55 to 70 with renal cell carcinoma.

The chain combines TRBV6-5 with TRBJ2-2; D is uncertain. V lost 8 bases to trimming and J lost 4 bases, with 14 bases between them. Germline assignment: CDR1 MNHEY and CDR2 SVGAGI. The CDR3 extends over 14 amino acids. CDR3 nucleotides: TGTGCCAGCCCCCCCCCTCTAACCACCGGGGAGCTGTTTTTT. Residues: CASPPPLTTGELFF.

The genes are TRBV18 and TRBJ2-1, with D perhaps TRBD1 (5 bases). The CDR3 is 17 amino acids. Germline V CDR1 and CDR2: KGHSH, LQKENI. V lost 3 bases to trimming and J lost 0 bases, with 15 bases between them. CDR3 in DNA: TGTGCCAGCTCACCGAACCAGGGCAGGAGCTCCTACAATGAGCAGTTCTTC. Protein: CASSPNQGRSSYNEQFF. Full variable domain (outside the CDR3, taken from reference TRBV18 and TRBJ2-1): NAGVMQNPRHLVRRRGQEARLRCSPMKGHSHVYWYRQLPEEGLKFMVYLQKENIIDESGMPKERFSAEFPKEGPSILRIQQVVRGDSAAYFCASSPNQGRSSYNEQFFGPGTRLTVL.

The chain has TRBV7-8 and TRBJ1-1; D is uncertain. This CDR3 contains 15 residues. CDR1 and CDR2 from the germline V gene are SGHVS and FQNEAQ. V was shortened by 1 base and J by 8 bases, with 17 bases between the two germline ends. The CDR3 DNA sequence: TGTGCCAGCAGCTTAGGGAGCGGAACGGCAGGAGAAGCTTTCTTT. Its protein product is CASSLGSGTAGEAFF.

This clone occurred once. The V gene is TRBV19, the J gene TRBJ2-5, with 11 bases matching TRBD1. The V segment lost 9 bases and the J segment 2 bases; nucleotides outside the gene matches: 5. This CDR3 has 14 amino acids. Germline loops: CDR1 LNHDA, CDR2 SQIVND (reference sequence). This chain's CDR3 is CASRDRGKQETQYF. The DNA of the CDR3 is TGTGCCAGCAGGGACAGGGGGAAGCAAGAGACCCAGTACTTC.

The CDR3 here is CASSLQTGGDEKLFF. In DNA form, the CDR3 reads TGCGCCAGCAGCTTACAGACAGGGGGGGATGAAAAACTGTTTTTT. The chain carries TRBV4-1 and TRBJ1-4; 9 nucleotides align to TRBD1. There are 15 residues in the CDR3. The junction had 7 bases not matched to a gene; V was cut back by 5 bases and J by 6 bases. Germline CDR1 MGHRA, CDR2 YSYEKL.

The chain recombines TRBV19 with TRBJ2-2; 7 nucleotides match TRBD2. Per germline, CDR1 LNHDA and CDR2 SQIVND (reference sequence). This CDR3 has 16 residues. J was trimmed by 3 bases and V by 3 bases; bases with no gene match: 7. The CDR3 loop reads CASSMGGRKDTGELFF. The CDR3 DNA sequence: TGTGCCAGTAGTATGGGAGGGAGAAAGGACACCGGGGAGCTGTTTTTT.

This sequence joins TRBV7-9 and TRBJ1-2, with 7 positions matching TRBD1. This CDR3 comprises 14 residues. With V trimmed by 5 bases and J by 2 bases, 5 bases remained unmatched. Germline CDR1 SEHNR, CDR2 FQNEAQ (reference sequence). Here the CDR3 reads CASSISGGNYGYTF. The CDR3 bases are TGTGCCAGCAGCATCTCAGGGGGAAACTATGGCTACACCTTC.

The chain joins TRBV6-1 to TRBJ1-4; 9 positions agree with TRBD1. V lost 6 bases, J lost 6 bases, and 2 bases stayed unmatched. The germline V gene encodes CDR1 MNHNS and CDR2 SASEGT. The CDR3 totals 13 residues. Written as DNA, the CDR3 is TGTGCCAGCAGCCGGGACAGGGATGAAAAACTGTTTTTT. As protein: CASSRDRDEKLFF.

This chain joins TRBV7-8 and TRBJ2-7; D is unresolved. Trimming left V 1 base short and J 4 bases short, with 8 bases between. The CDR3 sequence is 13 residues long. The germline CDR1 and CDR2 sequences are SGHVS and FQNEAQ. The CDR3 region has the DNA TGTGCCAGCAGCTTAGAAGGTTTTTACGAGCAGTACTTC. This encodes CASSLEGFYEQYF.

The chain links TRBV4-3 to TRBJ2-2; 9 bases are a match to TRBD2. Trimming at V came to 0 bases and at J to 0 bases, leaving 2 bases not matched to a gene. CDR1 and CDR2 (germline): LGHNA, YSLEER. The CDR3 is 17 amino acids. This CDR3 is CASSQDPSGTNTGELFF. As DNA, the CDR3 is TGCGCCAGCAGCCAAGACCCTAGCGGGACGAACACCGGGGAGCTGTTTTTT.

The gene calls are TRBV18 and TRBJ1-1; the match to TRBD1 covers 7 bases. The CDR3 is made up of 13 amino acids. The germline CDR1 and CDR2 sequences are KGHSH and LQKENI. With 6 bases clipped from V and 10 bases from J, the junction kept 11 bases outside the gene matches. The CDR3 nucleotides are TGTGCCAGCTCTCAAGGGGGCAGTGGGGGAGCTTTCTTT. Encoded protein: CASSQGGSGGAFF.

The CDR3 region is CASSEGRGRYGYTF. In DNA form, the CDR3 reads TGTGCCAGCAGTGAAGGGAGAGGGCGATATGGCTACACCTTC. The rearrangement uses TRBV6-9 and TRBJ1-2; unclear D gene. Trimming stripped 5 bases from V and 5 bases from J, with 15 bases between. The CDR3 length is 14 residues. Germline values: CDR1 MNHGY, CDR2 SVAAGI.

This sequence joins TRBV6-8 and TRBJ1-2; D gene unclear. Germline V gene sequence: CDR1 MNHGY, CDR2 SAAAGT. V lost 2 bases, J lost 8 bases, and 12 bases lay in between. This CDR3 has 13 amino acids. DNA for the CDR3: TGTGCCAGCAGTTACGGCGGGGTCGGCGGCTACACCTTC. The encoded protein is CASSYGGVGGYTF.

The chain combines TRBV14 with TRBJ2-3, with TRBD2 identical over 7 bases. Germline V CDR1 and CDR2: SGHDN, FVKESK. Germline trimming cut 2 bases from V and 2 bases from J; bases unmatched to any gene: 4. This CDR3 is 15 amino acids long. The CDR3 here is CASSQWRGNTDTQYF. The CDR3 DNA reads as TGTGCCAGCAGCCAATGGCGGGGGAACACAGATACGCAGTATTTT.

This clone is large in the sample. The chain has TRBV7-9 and TRBJ2-3; TRBD2 matches 13 bases. CDR3 length: 17 residues. Germline V gene sequence: CDR1 SEHNR, CDR2 FQNEAQ (reference sequence). J gave up 1 base and V 5 bases, and 6 bases lay outside the gene matches. The CDR3 nucleotides are TGTGCCAGCAGCCCTGGACTAGCGGGGGCCCGCACAGATACGCAGTATTTT. Translated: CASSPGLAGARTDTQYF.

Judged by abundance, this clone is medium-sized. This sequence joins TRBV20-1 and TRBJ1-1; 7 bases fit TRBD1. The CDR3 extends over 11 amino acids. V lost 1 base and J lost 11; bases outside the gene matches: 4. Germline V gene data show CDR1 as DFQATT and CDR2 as SNEGSKA (reference sequence). CDR3 sequence (DNA): TGCAGTGCTAGAGTTGACAGGGTGGCTTTCTTT. This translates into CSARVDRVAFF.

This sequence joins TRBV4-2 and TRBJ2-3; unclear D gene. V was clipped by 0 bases and J by 0 bases, with 7 bases between them. The length of the CDR3 is 15 residues. Germline V gene lookup returns CDR1 LGHNA and CDR2 YNFKEQ. The chain's CDR3 is CASSQEGGSTDTQYF. For the CDR3, the DNA is TGTGCCAGCAGCCAAGAAGGCGGAAGCACAGATACGCAGTATTTT.

This clone is categorized as medium-sized. The chain uses TRBV9 and TRBJ1-4, with D maybe TRBD1 (5 bases). From germline, CDR1 is SGDLS and CDR2 YYNGEE. Trimming shortened V by 3 bases and J by 8 bases, and 8 bases separated the two germline ends. The CDR3 loop spans 12 amino acids. The CDR3 is CASSARGEKLFF. Here the CDR3 DNA reads TGTGCCAGCAGCGCCCGGGGCGAAAAACTGTTTTTT. The full variable domain, completed using reference TRBV9 and TRBJ1-4, is DSGVTQTPKHLITATGQRVTLRCSPRSGDLSVYWYQQSLDQGLQFLIQYYNGEERAKGNILERFSAQQFPDLHSELNLSSLELGDSALYFCASSARGEKLFFGSGTQLSVL.

The chain is built from TRBV28 and TRBJ2-6; a weak D match, TRBD1 (5 bases). Trimming took off 5 bases at V and 0 bases at J, with 14 bases between the two ends. The germline gives CDR1 MDHEN, CDR2 SYDVKM. The CDR3 spans 17 residues. For the CDR3, the DNA is TGTGCCAGCAGTCTAATCCCAGGGCGCTCTGGGGCCAACGTCCTGACTTTC. Protein: CASSLIPGRSGANVLTF. Full variable domain (missing parts from reference TRBV28 and TRBJ2-6): DVKVTQSSRYLVKRTGEKVFLECVQDMDHENMFWYRQDPGLGLRLIYFSYDVKMKEKGDIPEGYSVSREKKERFSLILESASTNQTSMYLCASSLIPGRSGANVLTFGAGSRLTVL.

The chain employs TRBV18 and TRBJ2-5; weak D call: TRBD1 (5 bases). Germline V gives CDR1 KGHSH, CDR2 LQKENI. V was shortened by 5 bases and J by 2 bases, with 9 bases between the two germline ends. The CDR3 is 13 residues long. The CDR3 DNA follows: TGTGCCAGCTCAGGATCAGGGCAAGAGACCCAGTACTTC. As protein: CASSGSGQETQYF. Complete variable domain (other parts from reference TRBV18 and TRBJ2-5): NAGVMQNPRHLVRRRGQEARLRCSPMKGHSHVYWYRQLPEEGLKFMVYLQKENIIDESGMPKERFSAEFPKEGPSILRIQQVVRGDSAAYFCASSGSGQETQYFGPGTRLLVL.

V usage is TRBV4-1 and J usage is TRBJ1-1; D possibly corresponds to TRBD1 (6 bases). V was shortened by 4 bases and J by 6 bases, with 15 bases between the two germline ends. CDR1 and CDR2 from the germline V gene are MGHRA and YSYEKL. The CDR3 length is 14 residues. The DNA of the CDR3 is TGCGCCAGCAGCCTTACAGGGAGTAGCCCTGAAGCTTTCTTT. Its translation: CASSLTGSSPEAFF.

This clone showed up just a few times. The rearrangement links TRBV30 to TRBJ1-5; D is undetermined. Per the germline V gene, CDR1 is GTSNPN and CDR2 is SVGIG (reference sequence). V shed 3 bases and J shed 0 bases, with 9 bases lying between them. This CDR3 spans 14 amino acids. CDR3: CAWRGSYSNQPQHF. CDR3 sequence (DNA): TGTGCCTGGAGGGGTAGTTATAGCAATCAGCCCCAGCATTTT.

The chain links TRBV5-5 to TRBJ1-4; no firm D call. V lost 0 bases, J lost 8 bases, and 17 bases lay in between. This CDR3 has 16 amino acids. Germline V gives CDR1 SGHKS, CDR2 YYEKEE (reference sequence). CDR3 sequence (DNA): TGTGCCAGCAGCTTGGCCCCGGCATCCGTAAGGGAAAAACTGTTTTTT. Translating it yields CASSLAPASVREKLFF.

This clone appeared a few times. J is TRBJ2-3 and V is TRBV7-8; a possible D gene is TRBD2 (5 bases). V was shortened by 1 base and J by 2 bases, with 16 bases between the two germline ends. The CDR3 runs 17 residues. Per the germline V gene, CDR1 is SGHVS and CDR2 is FQNEAQ. CDR3: CASSLGSQDFPTDTQYF. CDR3 nucleotide sequence: TGTGCCAGCAGCTTAGGTTCCCAGGACTTCCCCACAGATACGCAGTATTTT. Filled out from reference TRBV7-8 and TRBJ2-3, the complete variable domain reads GAGVSQSPRYKVAKRGQDVALRCDPISGHVSLFWYQQALGQGPEFLTYFQNEAQLDKSGLPSDRFFAERPEGSVSTLKIQRTQQEDSAVYLCASSLGSQDFPTDTQYFGPGTRLTVL.

The chain couples TRBV10-1 to TRBJ2-5; 11 bases match TRBD2. Germline V gene sequence: CDR1 WNHNN, CDR2 SYGVQD (reference sequence). After removal of 2 bases from V and 4 bases from J, the junction contained 0 bases not matched to a gene. The CDR3 is 14 amino acids. DNA for the CDR3: TGCGCCAGCAGTGAGGGACTAGCGGGAGAGACCCAGTACTTC. It codes for CASSEGLAGETQYF.

The chain joins TRBV19 to TRBJ1-2; the match to TRBD1 covers 10 bases. Germline-derived CDR1 and CDR2 are LNHDA and SQIVND (reference sequence). V lost 5 bases to trimming and J lost 4 bases; unmatched junction nucleotides: 7. The CDR3 runs 15 residues. The CDR3 loop reads CASSPDRGLLYGYTF. The CDR3 nucleotides read TGTGCCAGTAGTCCCGACAGGGGGCTACTCTATGGCTACACCTTC.

This chain joins TRBV7-8 and TRBJ2-1; 11 nucleotides align to TRBD1. V dropped 5 bases and J dropped 5; count of bases not matched to a gene: 5. The CDR3 runs 15 residues. Germline assignment: CDR1 SGHVS and CDR2 FQNEAQ. CDR3 sequence (DNA): TGTGCCAGCAGCCTGGACAGGGGGCTAAACAATGAGCAGTTCTTC. It yields the protein CASSLDRGLNNEQFF.